This T cell receptor (beta chain) emerged from a study of monozygotic twins with inflammatory bowel disease. Concerning this clonotype itself: Antigen unknown.

Study findings and constraints: Differing T cell subtypes remained indistinguishable.

The UMIs carried a 6-nucleotide sample barcode, and they were added by template switching. TCRdb re-called the 5' RACE reads, yielding one record per CDR3 amino acid sequence without DNA. The sample includes approximately 340,000 distinct CDR3 sequences. Collection of an approximately 2.3 ml blood sample took place per donor. The CDR3 extends over 16 amino acids. The V gene's germline CDR1 is SGHKS and CDR2 YYEKEE (reference sequence). The receptor was derived from a human donor with ulcerative colitis or Crohn's disease, or a healthy co-twin of an affected twin (not recorded which). The genes are TRBV5-5 and TRBJ2-7; the TRBD1 assignment by TCRdb is unverifiable without DNA. The sequenced material came from blood. The CDR3 is CASSPEQGTSSYEQYF. The full variable domain, in which reference TRBV5-5 and TRBJ2-7 provide the parts outside the CDR3, is DAGVTQSPTHLIKTRGQQVTLRCSPISGHKSVSWYQQVLGQGPQFIFQYYEKEERGRGNFPDRFSARQFPNYSSELNVNALLLGDSALYLCASSPEQGTSSYEQYFGPGTRLTVT.